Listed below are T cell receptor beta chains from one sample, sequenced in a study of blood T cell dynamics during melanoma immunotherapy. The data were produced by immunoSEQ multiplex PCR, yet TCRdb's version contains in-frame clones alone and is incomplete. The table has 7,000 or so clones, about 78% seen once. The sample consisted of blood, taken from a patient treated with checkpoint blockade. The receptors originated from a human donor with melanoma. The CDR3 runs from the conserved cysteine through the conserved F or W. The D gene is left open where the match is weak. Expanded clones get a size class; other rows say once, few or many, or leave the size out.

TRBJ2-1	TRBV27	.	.	CASSLQGSAYNEQFF	TGTGCCAGCAGTTTGCAGGGAAGCGCCTACAATGAGCAGTTCTTC
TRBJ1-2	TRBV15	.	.	CATSRDRGAYGYTF	TGTGCCACCAGCAGAGACAGGGGTGCCTATGGCTACACCTTC
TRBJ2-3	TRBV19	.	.	CASSIQRATDTQYF	TGTGCCAGTAGTATTCAACGGGCGACAGATACGCAGTATTTT
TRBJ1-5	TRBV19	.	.	CASSRTENQPQHF	TGTGCCAGTAGTCGGACAGAGAATCAGCCCCAGCATTTT
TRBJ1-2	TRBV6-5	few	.	CASSPGSPYGYTF	TGTGCCAGCAGTCCAGGGTCCCCCTATGGCTACACCTTC
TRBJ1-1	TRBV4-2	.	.	CASRLGGQNTEAFF	TGTGCCAGCAGACTAGGAGGCCAGAACACTGAAGCTTTCTTT
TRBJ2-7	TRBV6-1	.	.	CASSRSSYEQYF	TGTGCCAGCAGTAGGAGCTCCTACGAGCAGTACTTC
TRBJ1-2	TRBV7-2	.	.	CASSLRGVDYGYTF	TGTGCCAGCAGCTTACGAGGGGTTGACTATGGCTACACCTTC
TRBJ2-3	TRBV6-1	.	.	CASSELVTDTQYF	TGTGCCAGCAGTGAACTAGTCACAGATACGCAGTATTTT
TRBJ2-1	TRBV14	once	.	CASSQDFYNEQFF	TGTGCCAGCAGCCAAGATTTCTACAATGAGCAGTTCTTC
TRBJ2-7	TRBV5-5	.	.	CASSLGPLGSSYEQYF	TGTGCCAGCAGCTTGGGACCCCTTGGGAGCTCCTACGAGCAGTACTTC
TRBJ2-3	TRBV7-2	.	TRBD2	CASSFIGGVGTDTQYF	TGTGCCAGCAGCTTTATCGGGGGGGTCGGGACAGATACGCAGTATTTT
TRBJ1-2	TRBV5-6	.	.	CASSSLWGYTF	TGTGCCAGCAGCTCCCTTTGGGGCTACACCTTC
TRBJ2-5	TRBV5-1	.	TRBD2	CASSSTGTSFQETQYF	TGCGCCAGCAGCTCGACCGGGACTAGCTTCCAAGAGACCCAGTACTTC
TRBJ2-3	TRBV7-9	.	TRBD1	CASTSDRAPDTQYF	TGTGCCAGCACCTCAGACAGGGCTCCAGATACGCAGTATTTT
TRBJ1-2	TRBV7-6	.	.	CASSSNPYNGYTF	TGTGCCAGCAGCTCCAACCCCTATAATGGCTACACCTTC
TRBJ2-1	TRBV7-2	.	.	CASSLHNLDWNEQFF	TGTGCCAGCAGCTTACATAACCTAGACTGGAATGAGCAGTTCTTC
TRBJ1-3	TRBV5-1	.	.	CASSLGVITGNTIYF	TGCGCCAGCAGCTTGGGGGTTATTACCGGAAACACCATATATTTT
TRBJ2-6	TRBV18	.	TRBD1	CASSLTGTGGSGANVLTF	TGTGCCAGCTCACTAACCGGGACAGGGGGCTCTGGGGCCAACGTCCTGACTTTC
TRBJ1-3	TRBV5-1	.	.	CASSLGGRLTGNTIYF	TGCGCCAGCAGCTTGGGGGGACGGCTTACTGGAAACACCATATATTTT
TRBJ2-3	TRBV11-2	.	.	CASSFRLNTQYF	TGTGCCAGCAGCTTCAGACTTAATACGCAGTATTTT
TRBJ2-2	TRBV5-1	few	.	CASSTRDKNTGELFF	TGCGCCAGCAGCACCCGGGACAAGAACACCGGGGAGCTGTTTTTT
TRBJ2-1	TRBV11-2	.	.	CASSLDTGLVRGNEQFF	TGTGCCAGCAGCTTAGATACGGGTTTAGTCCGTGGCAATGAGCAGTTCTTC
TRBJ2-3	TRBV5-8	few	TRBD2	CASSLGGGMGATQYF	TGTGCCAGCAGCTTGGGGGGAGGGATGGGTGCTACGCAGTATTTT
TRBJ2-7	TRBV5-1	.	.	CASSLVPTSSYEQYF	TGCGCCAGCAGCTTGGTCCCGACTAGCTCCTACGAGCAGTACTTC
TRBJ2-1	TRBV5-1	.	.	CASSLEVSPTEQFF	TGCGCCAGCAGCTTGGAAGTCAGCCCTACGGAGCAGTTCTTC
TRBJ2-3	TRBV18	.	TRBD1	CASSPRGQGFDTQYF	TGTGCCAGCTCACCACGGGGACAGGGGTTTGATACGCAGTATTTT
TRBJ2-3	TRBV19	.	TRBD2	CASGLAGDVGTQYF	TGTGCCAGCGGACTAGCGGGAGATGTCGGTACGCAGTATTTT
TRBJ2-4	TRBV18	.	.	CASSPPSSGSIIQYF	TGTGCCAGCTCACCACCTTCCAGCGGGTCCATAATTCAGTACTTC
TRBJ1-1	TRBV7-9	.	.	CASSLVPTEAFF	TGTGCCAGCAGCTTGGTCCCTACTGAAGCTTTCTTT